This T cell receptor beta chain was observed in a study of T-cell memory formation after mild COVID-19 (dated by TCRdb to the early 2020s). Context from the whole study: TCR sequence clusters from the two donors were largely donor specific. In a couple of donors, T-cell clones that expanded and contracted after mild COVID-19 were followed by sequencing TCRalpha and TCRbeta repertoires longitudinally. Two young, previously healthy adult volunteers made up the cohort, one male and one female.

The germline V gene supplies CDR1 MGHDK and CDR2 SYGVNS. V was cut back by 6 bases and J by 5 bases, leaving a gap of 10 bases between them. From the cysteine through the phenylalanine, the CDR3 covers 12 amino acids. Of the read, only the CDR3 DNA is kept; its 36 bases are in frame from base 1. Ficoll-Paque density gradient centrifugation was used to isolate PBMCs. For this clonotype: Its antigen specificity is not known. No clone much larger than this one lies a single base away; base qualities are absent.

Study-wide findings and limitations: Some responding clones were found in pre-infection memory, which suggests that pre-existing cross-reactive memory T cells took part in the SARS-CoV-2 response. Only two mild cases were covered in the study, and larger cohorts including severe cases with pre-infection samples were considered necessary. The second-wave clones that peaked on day 37 were not confirmed to be SARS-CoV-2 specific. Clones that contracted from day 15 to 85 showed balanced CD4/CD8 phenotypes, whereas a second wave of clones that expanded from day 15 to 37 leaned towards CD4+. Contracting CD4+ clones were located mainly in the CM and EM memory subsets, whereas CD8+ clones were found to be enriched in EMRA.

Sequenced on an Illumina NovaSeq 6000. cDNA libraries for TCRalpha and TCRbeta were prepared by 5'RACE using constant-segment primers, with sample barcodes and unique molecular identifiers added. Trizol reagent was used to extract RNA from every sample. Amplification of the libraries took two PCR steps, and the second step added a second sample barcode plus Illumina TruSeq adapters. Libraries were sequenced on an Illumina NovaSeq with 2 x 150 bp paired-end reads. Turning to the authors' computational methods: Reads were demultiplexed and collapsed into UMI-guided consensus sequences with migec v1.2.7. Using mixcr v2.1.11, UMI consensuses were aligned to TRA and TRB V and J templates and then assembled into clonotypes. Clonotypes were classified as expanded or contracted when called significant by both edgeR and NoisET, with noise models trained on biological replicates. For edgeR calls, a false discovery rate-adjusted p below 0.01 and a log2 fold-change threshold of 1 were applied. As an exploratory analysis of dynamics, max-normalized trajectories of the 1000 most abundant clonotypes were examined with PCA combined with hierarchical clustering. Separately sequenced CD4+ and CD8+ repertoires were used to assign the CD4 or CD8 phenotype of responding clones. In-frame beta chains were kept once TCRdb had trimmed the public reads at Q25 with fastp and called clones with MiXCR. Rows matching on CDR3 protein sequence are summarized as one entry with the most common DNA and genes. For this entry, the V and J calls and clone size follow TCRdb and not the study's own pipeline. The sample profile shows more than 400,000 distinct CDR3 sequences; about 18% of them were found once. Approximately 13% of the sample is held by the ten biggest clonotypes.

The source is an adult woman who had mild COVID-19 (a few samples of this study predate the infection). The sample titles of this study are shuffled in the database, so cell type and time point are left out; the donor was told from shared clones. Material for sequencing was PBMCs or a T cell subset sorted from them (not recorded which). The rearrangement joined TRBV25-1 to TRBJ2-5; no D gene call is confident. The nucleotide sequence reads as follows: TGTGCCAGCAGAGGGCCCCGGGAGACCCAGTACTTC. Its protein reads: CASRGPRETQYF.